Shown below are 2 T cell receptor beta chains from a single sample sequenced in a study of radiation and T cells in renal cell carcinoma (TCRdb year 2020). Libraries were constructed by the immunoSEQ multiplex PCR assay. TCRdb carries this immuneACCESS record with in-frame sequences only. Its versions omit some clonotypes, under half of them owing to an unresolved V gene in the studies checked, with the rest unexplained. The sample includes 150,000 or so clones, with about 88% observed a single time. The ten largest clones add up to 12% of the sample. The label giving this sample's time point can be read as: baseline pretreatment blood. What the treatment or condition label conveys for this sample: 15 Gy SBRT to primary tumor, nephrectomy 4 weeks later. Source: blood, taken from a patient whose treatment included radiotherapy and nephrectomy. These receptors all stem from a woman aged 45 to 65 with renal cell carcinoma.

The V gene is TRBV29-1, the J gene TRBJ2-7; 7 nucleotides agree with TRBD1. The CDR3 covers 11 residues. Trimming at V came to 3 bases and at J to 7 bases, leaving 3 bases not matched to a gene. Germline CDR1 SQVTM, CDR2 ANQGSEA. CDR3 protein: CSVESTGEQYF. CDR3 nucleotide sequence: TGCAGCGTTGAGTCGACAGGGGAGCAGTACTTC.

This chain links TRBV7-2 with TRBJ1-2, with D tentatively TRBD1 (5 bases). Germline V gives CDR1 SGHTA, CDR2 FQGNSA. Trimming left V 0 bases short and J 7 bases short, with 15 bases between. The CDR3 consists of 15 residues. CDR3 loop: CASSLADGRGGGYTF. CDR3 bases: TGTGCCAGCAGCTTAGCGGATGGTAGGGGTGGTGGCTACACCTTC.